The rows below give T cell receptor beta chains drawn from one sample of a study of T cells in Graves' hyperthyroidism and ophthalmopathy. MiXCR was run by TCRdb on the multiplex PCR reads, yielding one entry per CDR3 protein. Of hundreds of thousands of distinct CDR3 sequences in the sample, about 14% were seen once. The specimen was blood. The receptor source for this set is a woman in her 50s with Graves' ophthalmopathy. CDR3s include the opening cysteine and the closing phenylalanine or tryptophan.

CASSHDFGGPYGYTF,TRBV7-2
CASSSSGGPYNEQFF,TRBV9
CAWEQGAKAFF,TRBV30
CASSLLRGASEQFF,TRBV11-2
CASSWLDTEAFF,TRBV6-5
CASSQDRGGSYEQYF,TRBV4-3
CASRSRGDEQFF,TRBV5-5
CASSYDRGLENTEAFF,TRBV5-1
CASSFRLAGAYEQYF,TRBV13
CATSKPGLGLAGGEQFF,TRBV24-1
CASSEQLLLGQHKETQYF,TRBV6-1
CASSEDSRNSPLHF,TRBV2
CATSRESNRARAYNEQFF,TRBV15
CASSEGGADSYEQYF,TRBV28
CASSPRGSANTGELFF,TRBV4-3
CSAGGRFF,TRBV20-1
CASSLGLAGVPNPTDTQYF,TRBV27
CASSLTRAGLGIYNEQFF,TRBV7-3
CASSQGRGRLFFDYEQYF,TRBV14
CASSPLGTSPNTEAFF,TRBV7-8
CASSFGLAGDNEQFF,TRBV11-1
CATSDPNSYEQYF,TRBV24-1
CASSLADLTVNSGKQFF,TRBV5-6
CASSRWTSGNNEQFF,TRBV5-1
CASSLGGTGATDTQYF,TRBV5-6
CASSLTTSRLTDTQYF,TRBV13
CAISASSGSPNEQFF,TRBV10-3
CATSRDRGQNIQYF,TRBV15
CASGVGVKNIQYF,TRBV6-2/TRBV6-3
CASSQKQTSGRVYEQYF,TRBV4-3
CATQQGPSTEAFF,TRBV19
CASSPPGLAGITDTQYF,TRBV18
CASSLLAGTGRDTGELFF,TRBV28
CASSLGLAGVHGGELFF,TRBV5-4
CASSLAAPQSSYNEQFF,TRBV5-1
CASVWTSWGNNEQFF,TRBV2
CASSELDLGNQPQHF,TRBV6-1
CATSLPGNQPQHF,TRBV24-1